This T cell receptor beta chain derives from a study of blood T cell repertoires in COVID-19 (TCRdb year 2020). As for the study more broadly: Samples covering the acute and convalescent phases of COVID-19 were provided by collaborators in the United States, Italy and Spain. Nearly every sample came with metadata listing a de-identified subject ID, COVID-19 status, age in years and sex. Where available, HLA class I and class II types were taken from metadata supplied by the sample provider and were not determined by assay-based typing. Samples came from the ongoing ImmuneRACE study (first 160 participants) plus 1,254 subjects from 6 global collaborators. Subjects who had been exposed to COVID-19, were actively infected with it, or had recovered from it provided the deeply sampled blood TCRbeta repertoires that made up the dataset. The repertoires were made available in a free public database intended to serve as a resource for research on the immune response to SARS-CoV-2. The prospective study material was composed of cDNA or gDNA derived from T cells, B-cell-depleted T cells, or PBMCs.

CDR1 and CDR2 are read off the germline V gene as SGHDT and YYEEEE. The CDR3, cysteine through phenylalanine, is 15 amino acids long. Only the CDR3 portion is preserved as DNA: 45 bases, with reading frame beginning at the first base. Relative to germline, V is 1 base shorter and J is 0 bases shorter, with 8 bases between their ends. Details on this clone: The antigen it binds to is not known. There are no base qualities to consult, and no much larger clone falls within one base.

Collaborating institutions collected whole blood in K2EDTA tubes following their own protocols. For TCRbeta analysis, collaborators shipped samples as frozen whole blood, isolated PBMCs, or DNA extracted from either of those sample types. General findings and caveats noted by the study authors: Clinical and demographic metadata were provided uncurated, with the amount varying by source and participant.

TCRbeta CDR3 regions were amplified from genomic DNA using the immunoSEQ Assay, a bias-controlled multiplex PCR. In the original analysis: The number of nucleated cells in each sample was estimated from the amplification of reference gene primers within the assay. To quantify the absolute abundance of each unique TCRbeta CDR3 rearrangement, sequence reads were collapsed and filtered. For each sample, productive Simpson clonality was calculated by taking the square root of Simpson's diversity index across productive rearrangements. What TCRdb holds here is the immuneACCESS table cut down to in-frame rearrangements. Part of the clones is not present; checked against another copy, under half of the missing clones reflect an unresolved V gene, and the others are unexplained. The V and J calls and clone size were taken over from that table, and D and trimming were inferred from the DNA. The sample has around 250,000 clones on record, 86% of them singletons. The top ten constitute 9% to 15% of the sample.

The V and J segments used are TRBV5-6 and TRBJ2-4; TRBD2 might be the D gene, on 6 matching bases. The TCR comes from a man aged 80 or over with acute or convalescent COVID-19. Sample: peripheral blood. CDR3 region: CASSLRDLAKNIQYF. The sequence in DNA is TGTGCCAGCAGCTTGAGGGACTTAGCCAAAAACATTCAGTACTTC.